The 25 T cell receptor beta chains listed next were all sequenced from one sample in a study of T cell responses to AZD1222 COVID-19 vaccine (dated by TCRdb to the early 2020s). Libraries were made using the immunoSEQ multiplex PCR assay. The source is immuneACCESS, and TCRdb retained only in-frame sequences with V and J called. Part of the clones is not carried over; for the studies checked, unresolved V genes explain less than half of this, and the remainder is unexplained. For this sample there are about 96,000 clones; roughly 90% appear just once. The ten largest clones add up to about 26% of the sample. This specimen's time point label, interpreted: baseline before first vaccination. The source material was peripheral blood, sampled on day 0 of AZD1222 vaccination. These receptor sequences come from an adult in good health.

V gene TRBV5-4 combines with J gene TRBJ2-2; 11 nucleotides match TRBD2. Germline V gives CDR1 SGHNT, CDR2 YYREEE (reference sequence). The CDR3 spans 17 residues. Trimming removed 0 bases from V and 5 bases from J; junction bases left unmatched: 6. The CDR3 DNA sequence: TGTGCCAGCAGCTTGGAGCTAGCGGGAGGTAAAACCGGGGAGCTGTTTTTT. Amino acid sequence: CASSLELAGGKTGELFF.

V is TRBV7-2 and J is TRBJ2-1; D ambiguous. The germline CDR1 and CDR2 sequences are SGHTA and FQGNSA. Trimming shortened V by 11 bases and J by 4 bases, and 18 bases separated the two germline ends. The CDR3 has 14 amino acids. CDR3 region: CAASSLAEYNEQFF. CDR3 in DNA: TGTGCCGCGAGTTCCCTGGCGGAATACAATGAGCAGTTCTTC.

The rearrangement uses TRBV18 and TRBJ2-3; the D gene is possibly TRBD2 (6 bases). The CDR3 spans 15 residues. The germline V and J ends were trimmed by 5 bases and 0 bases, with 12 bases remaining between them. From germline, CDR1 is KGHSH and CDR2 LQKENI. The CDR3 nucleotides are TGTGCCAGCTCATATAGCGGTATGAGCACAGATACGCAGTATTTT. Residues: CASSYSGMSTDTQYF.

This chain connects TRBV9 to TRBJ1-5, with D possibly TRBD1 on 6 matching bases. The CDR3 is 15 residues long. Per germline, CDR1 SGDLS and CDR2 YYNGEE. V was shortened by 0 bases and J by 3 bases, with 10 bases between the two germline ends. CDR3: CASSVGGQINQPQHF. CDR3 DNA sequence: TGTGCCAGCAGCGTAGGTGGACAGATCAATCAGCCCCAGCATTTT. Full variable domain (remainder filled in from reference TRBV9 and TRBJ1-5): DSGVTQTPKHLITATGQRVTLRCSPRSGDLSVYWYQQSLDQGLQFLIQYYNGEERAKGNILERFSAQQFPDLHSELNLSSLELGDSALYFCASSVGGQINQPQHFGDGTRLSIL.

The chain carries TRBV27 and TRBJ2-3; TRBD1 is a possible D gene (6 bases). The CDR3 is 15 amino acids. Germline V CDR1 and CDR2: MNHEY, SMNVEV (reference sequence). Trimming shortened V by 10 bases and J by 3 bases, and 20 bases separated the two germline ends. CDR3 in DNA: TGTGCCACCAGAGACCAGGGGCCGGGGACAGATACGCAGTATTTT. It encodes CATRDQGPGTDTQYF.

The rearrangement uses TRBV21-1 and TRBJ2-3; the table names TRBD2, a call not compared with the DNA. TRBV21-1 is shown as a pseudogene. The CDR3 extends over 17 amino acids. CDR3 nucleotides: TGTGCCAGCAGCAGACGAGTGGGACTAGCACGCACAGATACGCAGTATTTT. This translates into CASSRRVGLARTDTQYF.

The chain links TRBV6-5 to TRBJ2-7, with unresolved D. Germline V gene lookup returns CDR1 MNHEY and CDR2 SVGAGI. The CDR3 runs to 12 residues. V was pared by 7 bases and J by 3 bases, with 10 bases between. CDR3 amino acids: CASTLLGYEQYF. CDR3 in DNA: TGTGCCAGCACCCTCCTTGGCTACGAGCAGTACTTC.

This chain connects TRBV5-4 to TRBJ2-7; D could derive from TRBD1 or TRBD2 (5 bases each). Germline CDR1 and CDR2: SGHNT and YYREEE (reference sequence). CDR3 length: 14 residues. V lost 4 bases, J lost 7 bases, and 18 bases lay in between. The CDR3 loop is CASSPGPRFREQYF. DNA of the CDR3: TGTGCCAGCAGCCCGGGACCCCGTTTTAGGGAGCAGTACTTC.

This chain connects TRBV7-3 to TRBJ2-1, with 9 bases aligning to TRBD1. J was trimmed by 4 bases and V by 5 bases; bases with no gene match: 9. This CDR3 has 16 amino acids. Germline CDR1 is SGHTA and CDR2 is FQGTGA. The CDR3 spells CASSQTGGERYNEQFF. The CDR3, as DNA: TGTGCCAGCAGCCAAACAGGGGGCGAACGGTACAATGAGCAGTTCTTC.

This clone was observed many times. This rearrangement joins TRBV27 to TRBJ2-3; no definite D call. The CDR3 loop spans 14 amino acids. Trimming shortened V by 2 bases and J by 0 bases, and 6 bases separated the two germline ends. Looked up from germline, CDR1 is MNHEY and CDR2 is SMNVEV (reference sequence). The DNA of the CDR3 is TGTGCCAGCAGTTTAGCGGACAGCACAGATACGCAGTATTTT. Protein sequence: CASSLADSTDTQYF.

The chain is built from TRBV11-3 and TRBJ1-1; D gene ambiguous. The germline V gene encodes CDR1 SGHNT and CDR2 YENEEA. V was pared by 4 bases and J by 0 bases, with 9 bases between. The CDR3 has 14 residues. The CDR3 spells CASSSTGVNTEAFF. The DNA of the CDR3 is TGTGCCAGCAGCTCCACCGGGGTGAACACTGAAGCTTTCTTT.

The chain joins TRBV7-2 to TRBJ2-3; D gene unclear. In germline, CDR1 is SGHTA, CDR2 FQGNSA. Trimming stripped 5 bases from V and 2 bases from J, with 11 bases between. This CDR3 comprises 14 residues. This CDR3 reads CASSALPDTDTQYF. The DNA for the CDR3 is TGTGCCAGCAGCGCACTCCCCGACACAGATACGCAGTATTTT.

The chain has TRBV4-2 and TRBJ2-2; a possible D gene is TRBD2 (5 bases). CDR1 is LGHNA and CDR2 is YNFKEQ in the germline V gene. The CDR3 is made up of 17 amino acids. V lost 4 bases to trimming and J lost 1 base, with 16 bases between them. The CDR3 nucleotides are TGTGCCAGCAGCCTCTACTTGCTCGGGGAGAACACCGGGGAGCTGTTTTTT. The encoded protein is CASSLYLLGENTGELFF.

The J gene is TRBJ2-4, the V gene TRBV7-9; D may be TRBD2 (6 bases). The CDR3 spans 14 residues. V lost 0 bases and J 5 bases, leaving 8 bases between the germline ends. Germline CDR1 SEHNR, CDR2 FQNEAQ (reference sequence). The CDR3 DNA is TGTGCCAGCAGCTTAGCGGGAGGACAAAACATTCAGTACTTC. Amino acids: CASSLAGGQNIQYF. Together with reference TRBV7-9 and TRBJ2-4, the CDR3 gives the full variable domain: DTGVSQNPRHKITKRGQNVTFRCDPISEHNRLYWYRQTLGQGPEFLTYFQNEAQLEKSRLLSDRFSAERPKGSFSTLEIQRTEQGDSAMYLCASSLAGGQNIQYFGAGTRLSVL.

This sequence joins TRBV5-4 and TRBJ1-2; no clear D. V lost 4 bases to trimming and J lost 1 base, with 20 bases between them. The CDR3 consists of 17 residues. Germline assignment: CDR1 SGHNT and CDR2 YYREEE (reference sequence). Here the CDR3 DNA reads TGTGCCAGCAGCCCCAACACGCCGGGTCCGCTTAACTATGGCTACACCTTC. Translated, it gives CASSPNTPGPLNYGYTF.

This clone was recorded only once. The chain couples TRBV7-3 to TRBJ2-7; 12 nucleotides agree with TRBD2. Germline loops: CDR1 SGHTA, CDR2 FQGTGA. Germline trimming cut 0 bases from V and 7 bases from J; bases unmatched to any gene: 13. The CDR3 sequence is 18 residues long. The CDR3 bases are TGTGCCAGCAGCTTAACGGCACTAGCGGGAGGATCGCCGGGGGAGCAGTACTTC. This encodes CASSLTALAGGSPGEQYF.

This clone turned up a few times. The genes are TRBV6-1 and TRBJ2-2, with 9 bases aligning to TRBD2. J lost 5 bases, V lost 3 bases, and 4 bases had no gene match. The CDR3 runs 15 residues. The germline gives CDR1 MNHNS, CDR2 SASEGT. The chain's CDR3 is CASSDSGRWTGELFF. The CDR3 coding sequence is TGTGCCAGCAGTGATAGCGGGAGATGGACCGGGGAGCTGTTTTTT.

This chain connects TRBV19 to TRBJ2-7; a possible D gene is TRBD1 (5 bases). The CDR3 is 14 residues long. Trimming shortened V by 3 bases and J by 2 bases, and 11 bases separated the two germline ends. Germline lookup yields CDR1 LNHDA and CDR2 SQIVND (reference sequence). The CDR3 DNA follows: TGTGCCAGTAGTATGACGAGACAGACCTACGAGCAGTACTTC. It is translated as CASSMTRQTYEQYF. Full variable domain (missing parts from reference TRBV19 and TRBJ2-7): DGGITQSPKYLFRKEGQNVTLSCEQNLNHDAMYWYRQDPGQGLRLIYYSQIVNDFQKGDIAEGYSVSREKKESFPLTVTSAQKNPTAFYLCASSMTRQTYEQYFGPGTRLTVT.

The chain recombines TRBV18 with TRBJ1-2; D gene ambiguous. From germline, CDR1 is KGHSH and CDR2 LQKENI. The CDR3 has 13 amino acids. Trimming left V 6 bases short and J 4 bases short, with 12 bases between. The CDR3 reads CASSPDGAYGYTF. The CDR3 DNA sequence: TGTGCCAGCTCGCCGGACGGAGCCTATGGCTACACCTTC.

This chain connects TRBV28 to TRBJ2-7; the match to TRBD2 covers 7 bases. In germline, CDR1 is MDHEN, CDR2 SYDVKM. This CDR3 comprises 12 residues. Unmatched junction bases numbered 3, after V lost 3 bases and J lost 7 bases. CDR3 region: CASSFSGSEQYF. CDR3 in DNA: TGTGCCAGCAGTTTTAGCGGGTCGGAGCAGTACTTC.

The chain uses TRBV19 and TRBJ1-4; D gene uncertain. The CDR3 loop spans 13 amino acids. Germline V CDR1 and CDR2: LNHDA, SQIVND (reference sequence). V was pared by 4 bases and J by 7 bases, with 10 bases between. The CDR3 region is CASSKDPSEKLFF. The CDR3 DNA follows: TGTGCCAGTAGTAAGGACCCTAGTGAAAAACTGTTTTTT.

Many counts were recorded for this clone. The V gene is TRBV5-1, the J gene TRBJ1-2; D may be TRBD1 (6 bases). Germline CDR1 is SGHRS and CDR2 is YFSETQ. Trimming removed 0 bases from V and 6 bases from J, with 12 bases in between. CDR3 length equals 14 residues. The CDR3 region has the DNA TGCGCCAGCAGCTTGGATGGGGGGCCCAATGGCTACACCTTC. Encoded protein: CASSLDGGPNGYTF.

V is TRBV19 and J is TRBJ2-2; 10 bases align to TRBD1. Looked up from germline, CDR1 is LNHDA and CDR2 is SQIVND (reference sequence). This CDR3 has 17 amino acids. V lost 3 bases to trimming and J lost 9 bases; unmatched junction nucleotides: 13. CDR3 in amino acids: CASSILPGQGSTRELFF. CDR3 DNA: TGTGCCAGTAGTATCCTACCGGGACAGGGGTCTACTAGGGAGCTGTTTTTT.

The chain is built from TRBV4-3 and TRBJ1-2; D is unclear. CDR1 is LGHNA, CDR2 YSLEER, per germline. Trimming stripped 1 base from V and 6 bases from J, with 12 bases between. This CDR3 has 14 amino acids. The CDR3 loop reads CASSQGVRYDGYTF. The DNA of the CDR3 is TGCGCCAGCAGCCAAGGCGTAAGGTACGATGGCTACACCTTC.

The chain couples TRBV28 to TRBJ2-1; D possibly matches TRBD1 or TRBD2 (5 bases each). Trimming removed 7 bases from V and 9 bases from J, with 22 bases in between. The CDR3 covers 15 residues. Germline V gene lookup returns CDR1 MDHEN and CDR2 SYDVKM. The CDR3 is CASTPPHPFGGEQFF. In DNA, the CDR3 is TGTGCCAGCACGCCCCCGCACCCCTTTGGGGGTGAGCAGTTCTTC.